This T cell receptor beta chain was recovered during a study of T cell changes during pregnancy in multiple sclerosis. Germline values: CDR1 KGHSH, CDR2 LQKENI. The CDR3 sequence is 15 residues long. V dropped 2 bases and J dropped 2; count of bases not matched to a gene: 4. The assay was immunoSEQ multiplex PCR, and TCRdb's table has in-frame clones only and misses some. The data contain over 25,000 clones, nearly 90% of them seen just once; the ten biggest clones take up 6.9%. This chain links TRBV18 with TRBJ1-2; 8 bases line up with TRBD1. The sample here was CD8+ T cells from peripheral blood mononuclear cells, taken in the second trimester of pregnancy. The TCR was taken from a female donor with multiple sclerosis, enrolled in a pregnancy study. Here the CDR3 reads CASSPRDRLNYGYTF. CDR3 nucleotides: TGTGCCAGCTCACCAAGGGACAGGCTGAACTATGGCTACACCTTC. The variable domain in full, completed from reference TRBV18 and TRBJ1-2, reads NAGVMQNPRHLVRRRGQEARLRCSPMKGHSHVYWYRQLPEEGLKFMVYLQKENIIDESGMPKERFSAEFPKEGPSILRIQQVVRGDSAAYFCASSPRDRLNYGYTFGSGTRLTVV.